Below, one T cell receptor (beta chain) is given with its context. Its antigen is as yet unknown. This entry is derived from a study of regulatory T cells in long-lasting Graves disease. Study findings and constraints: Repertoires from persistent disease leaned toward TRBV28, TRBJ1-2 and TRBJ2-5.

Stated time point: persistent/refractory GD, antithyroid drugs over 5 years with positive TRAb. PBMC RNA served as the TCR library source. Trimming removed 0 bases at V and 5 bases at J, with 8 bases between. Germline-derived CDR1 and CDR2 are SGDLS and YYNGEE. The CDR3 extends over 13 amino acids. Arm-PCR of CDR3 regions and iRepertoire HTBI primers were the basis on which TCR beta libraries were built. From the multiplex PCR reads, TCRdb called clonotypes with MiXCR, one entry per CDR3 protein. This repertoire shows around 450,000 distinct CDR3 sequences, roughly 21% found once; its top ten account for 7.1%.

Sample: peripheral blood mononuclear cells (PBMCs), taken when the disease was refractory, from a patient treated with antithyroid drugs. This receptor was identified in a female donor with Graves disease. The gene calls are TRBV9 and TRBJ2-5; D unclear. CDR3 residues: CASSVDPRETQYF. CDR3 coding DNA: TGTGCCAGCAGCGTAGATCCCCGGGAGACCCAGTACTTC.